This entry lists 25 T cell receptor beta chains sequenced from one sample in a study of OX40 agonist ivuxolimab in advanced cancers. Measured with immunoSEQ multiplex PCR; TCRdb has only the in-frame clones, and not every one. The sample holds fewer than 70,000 clones, roughly nine tenths seen once. Specimen: CD4+ or CD8+ T cells sorted from blood, collected in a trial of the OX40 agonist ivuxolimab. Every receptor here comes from an adult with an advanced solid tumor such as melanoma, head and neck, liver or kidney cancer.

The chain joins TRBV11-2 to TRBJ1-1, with a weak D call TRBD1 (6 bases). Per germline, CDR1 SGHAT and CDR2 FQNNGV. This CDR3 is built from 14 residues. Between the trimmed V and J ends, which lost 1 base and 1 base, there was a span of 7 bases. The DNA for the CDR3 is TGTGCCAGCAGCTTAGTGACAGGGAACACTGAAGCTTTCTTT. Translating it yields CASSLVTGNTEAFF.

The rearrangement uses TRBV29-1 and TRBJ1-3; a possible D gene is TRBD1 (5 bases). The CDR3 covers 15 residues. Germline V gene lookup returns CDR1 SQVTM and CDR2 ANQGSEA. V was cut by 5 bases and J by 4 bases, with 18 bases left in between. The CDR3 DNA is TGCAGCGTTCGTGGTGGAGTAGGGGCCGGAAACACCATATATTTT. Translating it yields CSVRGGVGAGNTIYF.

This chain connects TRBV4-1 to TRBJ2-3; D uncertain. This CDR3 has 16 residues. Germline assignment: CDR1 MGHRA and CDR2 YSYEKL. Trimming cost V 1 base and J 5 bases, with 16 bases left between them. The CDR3 protein is CASSQAIGGRGDTQYF. DNA of the CDR3: TGCGCCAGCAGCCAAGCGATCGGCGGCCGAGGAGATACGCAGTATTTT.

This sequence joins TRBV11-2 and TRBJ2-1; D remains unclear. The CDR3 spans 13 residues. V lost 2 bases and J lost 6, with 8 bases in between. Per germline, CDR1 SGHAT and CDR2 FQNNGV. The CDR3 bases are TGTGCCAGCAGCTTACAAGCAGTCAATGAGCAGTTCTTC. It encodes CASSLQAVNEQFF.

The rearrangement links TRBV4-1 to TRBJ2-7; possible D gene TRBD1, 6 bases. CDR1 is MGHRA and CDR2 is YSYEKL in the germline V gene. CDR3 length equals 16 residues. The V end was cut by 1 base, the J end by 0 bases, with 13 bases between. CDR3 DNA: TGCGCCAGCAGCCAAGTAACGGGACAACGCTCCTACGAGCAGTACTTC. This gives the protein CASSQVTGQRSYEQYF.

This chain links TRBV5-4 with TRBJ2-3, with D uncertain. Trimming removed 5 bases at V and 2 bases at J, with 15 bases between. Germline V gene sequence: CDR1 SGHNT, CDR2 YYREEE (reference sequence). CDR3 length: 15 amino acids. CDR3 residues: CASSSETRATDTQYF. CDR3 DNA sequence: TGTGCCAGCAGTTCCGAAACACGGGCCACAGATACGCAGTATTTT.

The rearrangement uses TRBV7-9 and TRBJ2-7, with 7 bases aligning to TRBD1. The CDR3 has 11 residues. V dropped 4 bases and J dropped 11; count of bases not matched to a gene: 5. Germline V lookup: CDR1 SEHNR, CDR2 FQNEAQ (reference sequence). The CDR3 region has the DNA TGTGCCAGCAGCTCTAAGGGACAGAAGTACTTC. As protein: CASSSKGQKYF.

This clone has only one observation. The chain links TRBV25-1 to TRBJ2-2, with D perhaps matching TRBD1 or TRBD2 (5 bases each). Germline V gene lookup returns CDR1 MGHDK and CDR2 SYGVNS. Deletions cut 8 bases from V and 1 base from J, with 14 bases between. The CDR3 consists of 15 residues. The chain's CDR3 is CASGIARGNTGELFF. The CDR3 DNA reads as TGTGCCAGCGGAATAGCGAGGGGGAACACCGGGGAGCTGTTTTTT. The full variable domain, completed using reference TRBV25-1 and TRBJ2-2, is EADIYQTPRYLVIGTGKKITLECSQTMGHDKMYWYQQDPGMELHLIHYSYGVNSTEKGDLSSESTVSRIRTEHFPLTLESARPSHTSQYLCASGIARGNTGELFFGEGSRLTVL.

This clone has a single count. V gene TRBV12-5 combines with J gene TRBJ2-5; perhaps TRBD1 as D (6 bases). Trimming took off 6 bases at V and 4 bases at J, with 18 bases between the two ends. Germline values: CDR1 LGHNT, CDR2 FRNRAP. This CDR3 comprises 15 residues. The CDR3 sequence is CASGLRQGTRETQYF. The CDR3 nucleotides read TGTGCTAGTGGCTTGAGGCAGGGGACCCGAGAGACCCAGTACTTC.

This chain joins TRBV19 and TRBJ2-1; 8 nucleotides agree with TRBD1. Losses at the gene ends were 5 bases for V and 8 bases for J; bases not matched to a gene: 17. The CDR3 runs to 17 residues. The germline gives CDR1 LNHDA, CDR2 SQIVND (reference sequence). The CDR3 nucleotides read TGTGCCAGTAGTTCGACAGGGGTCTTGGAGGGAGTCTATGAGCAGTTCTTC. This gives the protein CASSSTGVLEGVYEQFF.

This clone was found once. The chain employs TRBV18 and TRBJ2-3; maybe TRBD2 (7 bases). Germline V lookup: CDR1 KGHSH, CDR2 LQKENI. This CDR3 spans 16 amino acids. Between the trimmed V and J ends, which lost 1 base and 3 bases, there was a span of 14 bases. This CDR3 reads CASSPQSGGGTDTQYF. Written as DNA, the CDR3 is TGTGCCAGCTCACCACAATCGGGGGGCGGGACAGATACGCAGTATTTT.

The V call is TRBV2, the J call TRBJ2-3; 15 nucleotides align to TRBD2. From germline, CDR1 is SNHLY and CDR2 FYNNEI. The CDR3 covers 15 residues. The V segment lost 8 bases and the J segment 6 bases; nucleotides outside the gene matches: 6. CDR3 sequence (DNA): TGTGCCAGCGCTCGGACTAGCGGGGGGGCGGATACGCAGTATTTT. It codes for CASARTSGGADTQYF.

The genes are TRBV6-5 and TRBJ2-5; 7 bases are shared with TRBD1. Per germline, CDR1 MNHEY and CDR2 SVGAGI. The CDR3 has 13 amino acids. V trimming: 5 bases; J trimming: 5 bases; junction bases outside the gene matches: 5. The CDR3 sequence is CASSVDRAETQYF. The DNA for the CDR3 is TGTGCCAGCAGTGTAGACAGGGCGGAGACCCAGTACTTC.

In this sample, this clone turned up once. The chain links TRBV30 to TRBJ2-1, with 8 bases lining up with TRBD1. The CDR3 loop spans 16 amino acids. Losses at the gene ends were 3 bases for V and 0 bases for J; bases not matched to a gene: 7. The germline CDR1 and CDR2 sequences are GTSNPN and SVGIG (reference sequence). CDR3 DNA: TGTGCCTGGAGGGCCGGGACAGGCCTCTCCTACAATGAGCAGTTCTTC. Residues: CAWRAGTGLSYNEQFF.

V gene TRBV6-6 combines with J gene TRBJ1-2, with D perhaps matching TRBD1 (6 bases). This CDR3 comprises 14 residues. V lost 4 bases and J 0 bases, leaving 9 bases between the germline ends. Germline assignment: CDR1 MNHNY and CDR2 SVGAGI (reference sequence). The CDR3 is CASSLGATNYGYTF. CDR3 coding DNA: TGTGCCAGCAGTTTGGGGGCAACTAACTATGGCTACACCTTC.

J is TRBJ1-2 and V is TRBV19; TRBD1 is a possible D gene (5 bases). V shed 4 bases and J shed 4 bases, with 10 bases lying between them. CDR1 is LNHDA and CDR2 is SQIVND in the germline V gene (reference sequence). CDR3 length equals 13 residues. The CDR3 loop is CASSNGGGYGYTF. The CDR3 bases are TGTGCCAGTAGTAACGGGGGTGGCTATGGCTACACCTTC.

Sample share makes this clone medium-sized. This chain links TRBV6-5 with TRBJ2-1; D possibly matches TRBD1 or TRBD2 (5 bases each). Germline CDR1 is MNHEY and CDR2 is SVGAGI. CDR3 length: 14 amino acids. Trimming left V 1 base short and J 7 bases short, with 11 bases between. The CDR3 sequence: CASSYYGTGNEQFF. The CDR3 nucleotides read TGTGCCAGCAGTTACTACGGGACGGGGAATGAGCAGTTCTTC.

This sequence joins TRBV11-3 and TRBJ2-7; the D is unclear. Germline CDR1 is SGHNT and CDR2 is YENEEA. The CDR3 spans 13 residues. V lost 0 bases and J 7 bases, leaving 10 bases between the germline ends. The CDR3, as DNA: TGTGCCAGCAGCTTAGATGTGGCGAGGGAGCAGTACTTC. It codes for CASSLDVAREQYF.

CDR3 in DNA: TGTGCCAGCAATTTTGGGGGGCTAGGGGTTGACGAGCAGTACTTC. As protein: CASNFGGLGVDEQYF. This chain joins TRBV2 and TRBJ2-7, with D possibly called TRBD1 or TRBD2 (6 bases each). Germline CDR1 reads SNHLY; CDR2 reads FYNNEI. The CDR3 has 15 amino acids. Between the trimmed V and J ends, which lost 7 bases and 5 bases, there was a span of 21 bases.

The V gene is TRBV2, the J gene TRBJ1-1; unclear D gene. Per the germline V gene, CDR1 is SNHLY and CDR2 is FYNNEI. The CDR3 covers 15 residues. Trimming removed 2 bases from V and 4 bases from J, with 14 bases in between. The CDR3 coding sequence is TGTGCCAGCAGTGAAAAGGTTGGAGTGAGCACTGAAGCTTTCTTT. Amino acids: CASSEKVGVSTEAFF.

This clone has only one observation. The chain links TRBV5-1 to TRBJ2-1, with D possibly TRBD1 on 6 matching bases. Between the trimmed V and J ends, which lost 2 bases and 7 bases, there was a span of 10 bases. CDR1 SGHRS and CDR2 YFSETQ come from the germline V gene. The CDR3 contains 13 residues. The CDR3 region has the DNA TGCGCCAGCAGCTTACAACAGGGTAATGAGCAGTTCTTC. Protein sequence: CASSLQQGNEQFF.

The chain employs TRBV2 and TRBJ2-3; the match to TRBD2 covers 10 bases. Germline V lookup: CDR1 SNHLY, CDR2 FYNNEI. J gave up 3 bases and V 6 bases, and 9 bases lay outside the gene matches. The CDR3 totals 16 residues. The CDR3 nucleotides read TGTGCCAGCAGGACCTCTAGCGGGGGCCGGACAGATACGCAGTATTTT. Amino acids: CASRTSSGGRTDTQYF.

CDR3 sequence (DNA): TGTGCCAGCAGCGTAGCTCCCGCGGGGGGCGCCAATGAGCAGTTCTTC. Its protein is CASSVAPAGGANEQFF. The chain employs TRBV9 and TRBJ2-1; 8 bases are a match to TRBD2. Germline V gives CDR1 SGDLS, CDR2 YYNGEE. V trimming: 0 bases; J trimming: 6 bases; junction bases outside the gene matches: 8. The CDR3 consists of 16 residues. The entire variable domain, with the rest obtained from reference TRBV9 and TRBJ2-1, is as follows: DSGVTQTPKHLITATGQRVTLRCSPRSGDLSVYWYQQSLDQGLQFLIQYYNGEERAKGNILERFSAQQFPDLHSELNLSSLELGDSALYFCASSVAPAGGANEQFFGPGTRLTVL.

This clone has more than one count but fewer than ten. V is TRBV21-1 and J is TRBJ2-3; TRBD1, the table's D call, was not compared with the DNA. TRBV21-1 is tagged as a pseudogene. This CDR3 contains 18 residues. The CDR3 sequence is CASSKENPEQGSLDTQYF. The CDR3 region has the DNA TGTGCCAGCAGCAAAGAGAATCCGGAACAGGGATCCCTAGATACGCAGTATTTT.

This clone occurred a few times. The chain has TRBV21-1 and TRBJ2-7; the table's D gene call, TRBD1, was not cross checked with the DNA. TRBV21-1 represents a pseudogene. The CDR3 spans 14 residues. The CDR3 DNA is TGTGCCAGCAGCAAAGGGACAGGCTCCTACGAGCAGTACTTC. Its protein product is CASSKGTGSYEQYF.